Listed here are 13 T cell receptor beta chains from one sample, sequenced in a study of cytomegalovirus exposure and HLA in healthy donors. TCRdb's copy holds only in-frame clones and misses some; the assay was immunoSEQ multiplex PCR. The sample has 65,000 to 75,000 clones, 90% to 95% seen once. The sequenced sample consisted of PBMCs. The receptors originated from a man younger than 35 in good health and CMV-seropositive.

This clone showed up just a few times. V is TRBV5-1 and J is TRBJ1-1, with D possibly TRBD1 on 5 matching bases. Trimming shortened V by 0 bases and J by 5 bases, and 11 bases separated the two germline ends. The CDR3 has 14 amino acids. Germline CDR1 and CDR2: SGHRS and YFSETQ. The DNA of the CDR3 is TGCGCCAGCAGCTTGGGGGATGGGGGGACTGAAGCTTTCTTT. Protein product: CASSLGDGGTEAFF.

The J gene is TRBJ1-2, the V gene TRBV10-3; 7 bases agree with TRBD1. CDR1 is ENHRY, CDR2 SYGVKD, per germline. The CDR3 runs to 13 residues. J lost 8 bases, V lost 11 bases, and 14 bases had no gene match. CDR3 nucleotides: TGTGCCGCCTCCTCGGAGGGGGCAGTGGGCTACACCTTC. This codes for CAASSEGAVGYTF.

J is TRBJ2-1 and V is TRBV7-9, with 7 bases identical to TRBD1. The CDR3 covers 14 residues. Trimming took 4 bases from V and 3 from J; bases not matched to a gene: 3. Germline lookup yields CDR1 SEHNR and CDR2 FQNEAQ (reference sequence). CDR3 nucleotide sequence: TGTGCCAGCAGCTCGGGACAGAGCTACAATGAGCAGTTCTTC. This translates into CASSSGQSYNEQFF.

The genes are TRBV7-9 and TRBJ1-2, with D possibly matching TRBD1 (6 bases). Per the germline V gene, CDR1 is SEHNR and CDR2 is FQNEAQ (reference sequence). V gave up 0 bases and J gave up 9 bases, with 20 bases separating them. There are 16 residues in the CDR3. The CDR3 nucleotides read TGTGCCAGCAGCTTAGCGGAATGGCAGGGACATGGTAGCTACACCTTC. This codes for CASSLAEWQGHGSYTF.

The chain joins TRBV7-9 to TRBJ1-1, with a weak D call TRBD1 (6 bases). Germline V gene data show CDR1 as SEHNR and CDR2 as FQNEAQ (reference sequence). Trimming pared 1 base from V and 3 bases from J, leaving 15 bases between. The CDR3 sequence is 16 residues long. CDR3 region: CASSLVFGQQDTEAFF. In DNA form, the CDR3 reads TGTGCCAGCAGCTTAGTTTTCGGACAGCAAGACACTGAAGCTTTCTTT.

The rearrangement links TRBV7-8 to TRBJ2-7; the D gene is possibly TRBD2 (5 bases). Trimming took 5 bases from V and 6 from J, leaving 11 bases between them. The CDR3 has 12 residues. Germline values: CDR1 SGHVS, CDR2 FQNEAQ. CDR3 nucleotide sequence: TGTGCCAGCAGCCCCCCCGCGGGCGAGCAGTACTTC. It is translated as CASSPPAGEQYF.

This clone was seen just once. V and J are TRBV4-1 and TRBJ2-7; a possible D gene is TRBD2 (5 bases). This CDR3 has 15 amino acids. V lost 0 bases, J lost 3 bases, and 12 bases lay in between. Germline assignment: CDR1 MGHRA and CDR2 YSYEKL. The CDR3 sequence is CASSQEPAELYEQYF. CDR3 nucleotide sequence: TGCGCCAGCAGCCAAGAGCCAGCGGAACTCTACGAGCAGTACTTC.

The chain is built from TRBV7-3 and TRBJ2-2; 12 bases match TRBD1. V lost 3 bases and J lost 6; bases outside the gene matches: 2. Germline CDR1 SGHTA, CDR2 FQGTGA. CDR3 length equals 15 residues. CDR3 in DNA: TGTGCCAGCAGCTTTGGGACAGGGGGCCCCGGGGAGCTGTTTTTT. This gives the protein CASSFGTGGPGELFF. Drawing the rest from reference TRBV7-3 and TRBJ2-2, the complete variable domain is GAGVSQTPSNKVTEKGKYVELRCDPISGHTALYWYRQSLGQGPEFLIYFQGTGAADDSGLPNDRFFAVRPEGSVSTLKIQRTERGDSAVYLCASSFGTGGPGELFFGEGSRLTVL.

J is TRBJ2-1 and V is TRBV5-1; possible D gene TRBD1, 6 bases. Looked up from germline, CDR1 is SGHRS and CDR2 is YFSETQ. The V gene lost 4 bases and the J gene lost 8 bases, with 10 bases spanning the gap. The CDR3 runs 12 residues. As DNA, the CDR3 is TGCGCCAGCAGCCCACAGGGCCATGAGCAGTTCTTC. Translating it yields CASSPQGHEQFF.

The chain couples TRBV28 to TRBJ2-4, with TRBD1 matching over 10 bases. This CDR3 is built from 15 residues. Germline loops: CDR1 MDHEN, CDR2 SYDVKM. V shed 5 bases, J shed 4 bases, and the junction held 5 bases outside the gene matches. This chain's CDR3 is CASSPPGQGKNIQYF. As DNA, the CDR3 is TGTGCCAGCAGTCCACCGGGACAGGGGAAAAACATTCAGTACTTC.

V is TRBV28 and J is TRBJ2-6; 7 bases agree with TRBD1. In germline, CDR1 is MDHEN, CDR2 SYDVKM. After removal of 2 bases from V and 0 bases from J, the junction contained 7 bases not matched to a gene. This CDR3 has 18 residues. CDR3 residues: CASSLRDSTSSGANVLTF. In DNA, the CDR3 is TGTGCCAGCAGTTTACGGGACAGCACTTCCTCTGGGGCCAACGTCCTGACTTTC.

V gene TRBV15 combines with J gene TRBJ2-1, with a weak D call TRBD1 (7 bases). Germline V gene sequence: CDR1 LNHNV, CDR2 YYDKDF (reference sequence). V was trimmed by 8 bases and J by 15 bases, leaving 23 bases between them. This CDR3 comprises 13 residues. In DNA, the CDR3 is TGTGCCACCTCACTAGCCCGGGACAGTTTTCCGTTCTTC. Protein: CATSLARDSFPFF. The variable domain in full, with the rest retrieved from reference TRBV15 and TRBJ2-1, is DAMVIQNPRYQVTQFGKPVTLSCSQTLNHNVMYWYQQKSSQAPKLLFHYYDKDFNNEADTPDNFQSRRPNTSFCFLDIRSPGLGDTAMYLCATSLARDSFPFFGPGTRLTVL.

The gene calls are TRBV2 and TRBJ1-5; 9 bases agree with TRBD1. Germline assignment: CDR1 SNHLY and CDR2 FYNNEI. V lost 4 bases, J lost 4 bases, and 2 bases stayed unmatched. The CDR3 runs 14 residues. CDR3 sequence: CASSGTGDNQPQHF. The CDR3 DNA reads TGTGCCAGCAGTGGGACAGGGGATAATCAGCCCCAGCATTTT.